The 24 T cell receptor beta chains listed next were all sequenced from one sample in a study of T cell responses to AZD1222 COVID-19 vaccine. This table comes from immunoSEQ multiplex PCR, and its TCRdb copy is limited to in-frame clones, with some not included. The sample shows roughly 87,000 clones, around 91% of them seen only once. Here the sequenced sample was peripheral blood, taken 28 days after the second AZD1222 dose. The receptors were gathered from an adult who received the AZD1222 COVID-19 vaccine.

This chain connects TRBV11-3 to TRBJ2-7, with unresolved D. Looked up from germline, CDR1 is SGHNT and CDR2 is YENEEA. Between the trimmed V and J ends, which lost 3 bases and 5 bases, there was a span of 8 bases. The CDR3 consists of 12 residues. The CDR3 DNA is TGTGCCAGCAGCTTGGCCCCCCACGAGCAGTACTTC. The encoded protein is CASSLAPHEQYF.

The chain recombines TRBV5-1 with TRBJ2-7; the D is unclear. V was trimmed by 2 bases and J by 0 bases, leaving 6 bases between them. The CDR3 totals 13 residues. The germline V gene has CDR1 SGHRS and CDR2 YFSETQ. This CDR3 is CASSFTASYEQYF. The CDR3 DNA reads TGCGCCAGCAGCTTTACAGCCTCCTACGAGCAGTACTTC.

V and J are TRBV5-1 and TRBJ1-2; D remains unclear. V gave up 1 base and J gave up 2 bases, with 12 bases separating them. Germline V lookup: CDR1 SGHRS, CDR2 YFSETQ. This CDR3 has 15 amino acids. CDR3 sequence reads: CASSLSGAGNYGYTF. CDR3 in DNA: TGCGCCAGCAGCTTGAGTGGCGCTGGAAACTATGGCTACACCTTC. Full variable domain (outside the CDR3, taken from reference TRBV5-1 and TRBJ1-2): KAGVTQTPRYLIKTRGQQVTLSCSPISGHRSVSWYQQTPGQGLQFLFEYFSETQRNKGNFPGRFSGRQFSNSRSEMNVSTLELGDSALYLCASSLSGAGNYGYTFGSGTRLTVV.

This clone was counted between two and nine times. The chain uses TRBV2 and TRBJ1-5; unclear D gene. CDR1 and CDR2 from the germline V gene are SNHLY and FYNNEI. The CDR3 is made up of 13 amino acids. V lost 4 bases to trimming and J lost 0 bases, with 4 bases between them. The chain's CDR3 is CASSVYSNQPQHF. The CDR3 DNA follows: TGTGCCAGCAGTGTGTATAGCAATCAGCCCCAGCATTTT.

This clone appeared a single time. The chain employs TRBV14 and TRBJ2-7; the D call may be TRBD1 or TRBD2 (6 bases each). The CDR3 covers 14 residues. V was trimmed by 4 bases and J by 5 bases, leaving 15 bases between them. From germline, CDR1 is SGHDN and CDR2 FVKESK. CDR3 bases: TGTGCCAGCAGCCTCGGGGGCCATCTCCACGAGCAGTACTTC. Its translation is CASSLGGHLHEQYF.

The chain is built from TRBV11-1 and TRBJ2-1; perhaps TRBD2 as D (6 bases). The CDR3 runs 15 residues. CDR1 is SGHAT and CDR2 is FQDESV in the germline V gene (reference sequence). Trimming left V 2 bases short and J 7 bases short, with 15 bases between. CDR3: CASSLPGGILNEQFF. DNA of the CDR3: TGTGCCAGCAGCTTACCAGGAGGGATTCTAAATGAGCAGTTCTTC.

The rearrangement joins TRBV5-6 to TRBJ1-1, with 8 bases matching TRBD1. CDR3 size: 15 residues. V was pared by 4 bases and J by 1 base, with 6 bases of the junction left unmatched. Germline V gene sequence: CDR1 SGHDT, CDR2 YYEEEE. CDR3 amino acids: CASSLTGTGNTEAFF. CDR3 in DNA: TGTGCCAGCAGCCTAACCGGGACAGGGAACACTGAAGCTTTCTTT.

This chain joins TRBV11-2 and TRBJ2-3, with D possibly TRBD1 on 5 matching bases. Trimming cost V 2 bases and J 0 bases, with 12 bases left between them. The CDR3 has 16 amino acids. Germline CDR1 and CDR2: SGHAT and FQNNGV. The CDR3 region is CASSLRQGASTDTQYF. For the CDR3, the DNA is TGTGCCAGCAGCTTACGGCAAGGGGCTAGCACAGATACGCAGTATTTT.

The chain couples TRBV19 to TRBJ1-2; 8 bases match TRBD1. The length of the CDR3 is 14 residues. The J segment lost 3 bases and the V segment lost 5 bases, leaving 5 bases of the junction unmatched. Germline V gives CDR1 LNHDA, CDR2 SQIVND (reference sequence). CDR3 loop: CASSATGVYYGYTF. CDR3 in DNA: TGTGCCAGTAGTGCGACAGGGGTTTACTATGGCTACACCTTC.

The chain joins TRBV13 to TRBJ2-2; D not resolved. The CDR3 runs 12 residues. V lost 6 bases, J lost 1 base, and 3 bases lay in between. Germline CDR1 and CDR2: PRHDT and FYEKMQ (reference sequence). CDR3 in amino acids: CASSGNTGELFF. The CDR3 DNA reads as TGTGCCAGCAGTGGGAACACCGGGGAGCTGTTTTTT.

The CDR3 loop reads CASSLRGVRYSYNSPLHF. For the CDR3, the DNA is TGTGCCAGCAGTCTACGGGGGGTCCGATACTCCTATAATTCACCCCTCCACTTT. The rearrangement links TRBV6-6 to TRBJ1-6; D possibly corresponds to TRBD1 (5 bases). Germline-derived CDR1 and CDR2 are MNHNY and SVGAGI (reference sequence). The CDR3 covers 18 residues. V lost 5 bases to trimming and J lost 0 bases, with 17 bases between them.

This clone was observed a handful of times. The chain joins TRBV11-3 to TRBJ2-2; D remains unclear. The CDR3 contains 15 residues. The germline V and J ends were trimmed by 5 bases and 0 bases, with 10 bases remaining between them. Looked up from germline, CDR1 is SGHNT and CDR2 is YENEEA. The CDR3 region has the DNA TGTGCCAGCAGCCCGGACGGGCCGAACACCGGGGAGCTGTTTTTT. It is translated as CASSPDGPNTGELFF.

CDR3 nucleotide sequence: TGTGCCAGCAGTTTAACGGTGAACTATGGCTACACCTTC. It codes for CASSLTVNYGYTF. The chain links TRBV12-3 or TRBV12-4 to TRBJ1-2; D is undetermined. V was shortened by 2 bases and J by 2 bases, with 6 bases between the two germline ends. This CDR3 has 13 amino acids.

This chain uses TRBV11-2 with TRBJ1-6; D is perhaps TRBD1 (6 bases). In germline, CDR1 is SGHAT, CDR2 FQNNGV. The V and J ends lost 4 bases and 11 bases respectively, with 18 bases between them. This CDR3 has 15 amino acids. This chain's CDR3 is CASSSRGGRGTPLHF. The DNA of the CDR3 is TGTGCCAGCAGCTCGCGTGGGGGGCGAGGGACACCCCTCCACTTT.

The rearrangement uses TRBV27 and TRBJ1-4; D uncertain. The V end lost 4 bases, the J end lost 7 bases, and 13 bases lay between the germline ends. Germline assignment: CDR1 MNHEY and CDR2 SMNVEV (reference sequence). The CDR3 length is 14 residues. In DNA, the CDR3 is TGTGCCAGCAGTTCTATGGTCAGGAGTGAAAAACTGTTTTTT. Protein sequence: CASSSMVRSEKLFF.

V usage is TRBV11-3 and J usage is TRBJ1-3; D call uncertain. The germline gives CDR1 SGHNT, CDR2 YENEEA. The CDR3 has 16 amino acids. Between the trimmed V and J ends, which lost 1 base and 2 bases, there was a span of 12 bases. The CDR3: CASSLGGYAAGNTIYF. The DNA of the CDR3 is TGTGCCAGCAGCTTAGGGGGTTATGCCGCTGGAAACACCATATATTTT.

The chain joins TRBV12-5 to TRBJ1-2, with D maybe TRBD1 (5 bases). CDR3 size: 15 residues. Germline-derived CDR1 and CDR2 are LGHNT and FRNRAP. Between the trimmed V and J ends, which lost 5 bases and 4 bases, there was a span of 17 bases. CDR3 sequence reads: CASGPGGSAPYGYTF. In nucleotides, the CDR3 is TGTGCTAGTGGTCCCGGGGGGAGTGCACCCTATGGCTACACCTTC. Complete variable domain (other parts from reference TRBV12-5 and TRBJ1-2): DARVTQTPRHKVTEMGQEVTMRCQPILGHNTVFWYRQTMMQGLELLAYFRNRAPLDDSGMPKDRFSAEMPDATLATLKIQPSEPRDSAVYFCASGPGGSAPYGYTFGSGTRLTVV.

This chain connects TRBV6-4 to TRBJ1-1; a weak D match, TRBD1 (5 bases). Looked up from germline, CDR1 is MRHNA and CDR2 is SNTAGT. The CDR3 totals 13 residues. With 6 bases removed from V and 1 base from J, the gap between germline ends came to 9 bases. The CDR3 loop is CASRETANTEAFF. The DNA for the CDR3 is TGTGCCAGCAGGGAGACAGCGAACACTGAAGCTTTCTTT.

The chain joins TRBV10-2 to TRBJ1-1; possible D gene TRBD1, 5 bases. Trimming left V 0 bases short and J 4 bases short, with 15 bases between. The germline V gene has CDR1 WSHSY and CDR2 SAAADI. CDR3 length: 16 residues. The CDR3 is CASSESAGSGSTEAFF. CDR3 in DNA: TGCGCCAGCAGTGAGTCAGCAGGGTCGGGGAGCACTGAAGCTTTCTTT.

This CDR3 is CASSQGTGEAFF. The CDR3, as DNA: TGTGCCAGCAGCCAAGGGACTGGGGAAGCTTTCTTT. The chain uses TRBV3-1 (or the pseudogene TRBV3-2) and TRBJ1-1, with D hard to call. This CDR3 has 12 residues. The V end was cut by 1 base, the J end by 8 bases, with 8 bases between. Germline-derived CDR1 and CDR2 are LGHDT and YNNKEL (reference sequence).

The genes are TRBV6-5 and TRBJ1-1; D uncertain. In germline, CDR1 is MNHEY, CDR2 SVGAGI. This CDR3 contains 13 residues. Deletions cut 0 bases from V and 1 base from J, with 3 bases between. The CDR3 here is CASSYSANTEAFF. The CDR3 DNA reads TGTGCCAGCAGTTACTCAGCGAACACTGAAGCTTTCTTT.

This rearrangement joins TRBV4-3 to TRBJ2-3; TRBD1 matches 7 bases. The CDR3 is 17 residues long. Per germline, CDR1 LGHNA and CDR2 YSLEER. V gave up 0 bases and J gave up 0 bases; unmatched junction bases: 6. The CDR3 loop is CASSQDRQGRSTDTQYF. The CDR3 DNA reads TGCGCCAGCAGCCAAGATAGACAGGGCCGTAGCACAGATACGCAGTATTTT.

This clone is a singleton in its sample. The V call is TRBV19, the J call TRBJ1-2, with D perhaps TRBD1 (5 bases). Trimming left V 6 bases short and J 6 bases short, with 17 bases between. Germline V gives CDR1 LNHDA, CDR2 SQIVND (reference sequence). The length of the CDR3 is 14 residues. The CDR3, as DNA: TGTGCCAGTAGGACGAGCGAGGGGTACAATGGCTACACCTTC. This gives the protein CASRTSEGYNGYTF.

The chain joins TRBV12-3 or TRBV12-4 to TRBJ1-2; D is ambiguous. V was cut by 6 bases and J by 6 bases, with 11 bases left in between. The CDR3 sequence is 12 residues long. The CDR3 DNA is TGTGCCAGCAGCCTATATCGCGATGGCTACACCTTC. Its translation is CASSLYRDGYTF.